A single sample is the source of the 4 T cell receptor beta chains below, sequenced in a study of blood T cell repertoires in COVID-19. The method was immunoSEQ multiplex PCR; TCRdb's version includes in-frame clones alone and lacks a portion of them. The table records some 210,000 clones, roughly four fifths of them present only once. The sample consisted of peripheral blood. The receptors come from a woman aged 70 to 79 with active or convalescent COVID-19.

The chain recombines TRBV14 with TRBJ2-5; 9 nucleotides line up with TRBD1. The V segment lost 4 bases and the J segment 5 bases; nucleotides outside the gene matches: 11. The CDR3 has 16 amino acids. Germline CDR1 and CDR2: SGHDN and FVKESK. Here the CDR3 reads CASSRTGGSYRETQYF. The CDR3 region has the DNA TGTGCCAGCAGCCGTACAGGGGGCTCCTACCGGGAGACCCAGTACTTC.

This clone was seen only a few times. CDR3 DNA sequence: TGTGCCAGCACACTAGCGGGAGAGGATGAGCAGTTCTTC. Translation: CASTLAGEDEQFF. The rearrangement uses TRBV6-5 and TRBJ2-1; 11 bases match TRBD2. Looked up from germline, CDR1 is MNHEY and CDR2 is SVGAGI. The J segment lost 8 bases and the V segment lost 7 bases, leaving 4 bases of the junction unmatched. The CDR3 is 13 residues long.

The chain carries TRBV28 and TRBJ2-7, with D maybe TRBD2 (6 bases). Looked up from germline, CDR1 is MDHEN and CDR2 is SYDVKM. The CDR3 consists of 15 residues. V was cut by 7 bases and J by 1 base, with 17 bases left in between. This CDR3 reads CASTPTGRGSYEQYF. DNA of the CDR3: TGTGCCAGCACCCCCACGGGCCGGGGGTCCTACGAGCAGTACTTC.

The chain employs TRBV5-6 and TRBJ2-3, with D perhaps matching TRBD2 (7 bases). The CDR3 runs 14 residues. Germline values: CDR1 SGHDT, CDR2 YYEEEE. Trimming removed 2 bases at V and 6 bases at J, with 13 bases between. In DNA form, the CDR3 reads TGTGCCAGCAGCTTCGGGGGGCCAGGGGATACGCAGTATTTT. Translated: CASSFGGPGDTQYF.